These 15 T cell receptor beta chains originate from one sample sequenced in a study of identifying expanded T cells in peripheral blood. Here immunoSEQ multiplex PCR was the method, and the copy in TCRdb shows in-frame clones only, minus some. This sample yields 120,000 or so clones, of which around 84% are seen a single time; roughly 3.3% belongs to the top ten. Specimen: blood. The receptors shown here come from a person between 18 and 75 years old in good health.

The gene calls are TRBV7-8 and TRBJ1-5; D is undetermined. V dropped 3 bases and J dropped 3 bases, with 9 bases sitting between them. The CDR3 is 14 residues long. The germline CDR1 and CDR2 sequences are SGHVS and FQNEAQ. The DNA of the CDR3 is TGTGCCAGCAGCTTGGGGAGGGTCAATCAGCCCCAGCATTTT. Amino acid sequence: CASSLGRVNQPQHF.

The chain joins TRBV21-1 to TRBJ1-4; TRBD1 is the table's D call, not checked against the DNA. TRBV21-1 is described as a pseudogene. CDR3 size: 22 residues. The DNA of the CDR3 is TGTGCCAGCAGCAAAGTTGGGGACGGACAGGGGAGTTGCTTTGCAACTAATGAAAAACTGTTTTTT. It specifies CASSKVGDGQGSCFATNEKLFF.

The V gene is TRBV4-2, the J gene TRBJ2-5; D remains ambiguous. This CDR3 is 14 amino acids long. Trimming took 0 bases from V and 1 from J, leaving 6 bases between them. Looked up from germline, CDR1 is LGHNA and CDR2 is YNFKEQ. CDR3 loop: CASSQDGRQETQYF. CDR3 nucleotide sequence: TGTGCCAGCAGCCAAGATGGTCGCCAAGAGACCCAGTACTTC.

CDR3 bases: TGCGCCAGCAGCCGACAGGGTAGCGGCAGCTCCTACAATGAGCAGTTCTTC. It specifies CASSRQGSGSSYNEQFF. The rearrangement joins TRBV5-1 to TRBJ2-1, with D possibly being TRBD1 (7 bases). This CDR3 is 17 amino acids long. Trimming stripped 4 bases from V and 0 bases from J, with 17 bases between. The V gene's germline CDR1 is SGHRS and CDR2 YFSETQ.

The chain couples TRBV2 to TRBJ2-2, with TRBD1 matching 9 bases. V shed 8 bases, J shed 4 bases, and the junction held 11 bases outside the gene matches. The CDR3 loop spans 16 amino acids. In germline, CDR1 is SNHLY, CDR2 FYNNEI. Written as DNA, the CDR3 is TGTGCCAGCGGACAGGGGTCCTACGCGAGCACCGGGGAGCTGTTTTTT. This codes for CASGQGSYASTGELFF.

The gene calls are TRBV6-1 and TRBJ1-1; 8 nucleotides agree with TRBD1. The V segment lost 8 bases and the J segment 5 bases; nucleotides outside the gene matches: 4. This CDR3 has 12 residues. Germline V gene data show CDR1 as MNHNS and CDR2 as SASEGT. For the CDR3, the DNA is TGTGCCAGCGGACAGGGACTTACTGAAGCTTTCTTT. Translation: CASGQGLTEAFF.

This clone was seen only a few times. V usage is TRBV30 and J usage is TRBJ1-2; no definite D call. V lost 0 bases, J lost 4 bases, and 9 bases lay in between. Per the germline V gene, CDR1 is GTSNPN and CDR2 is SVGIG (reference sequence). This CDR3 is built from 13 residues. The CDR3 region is CAWSVPAGYGYTF. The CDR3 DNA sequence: TGTGCCTGGAGTGTACCCGCAGGCTATGGCTACACCTTC.

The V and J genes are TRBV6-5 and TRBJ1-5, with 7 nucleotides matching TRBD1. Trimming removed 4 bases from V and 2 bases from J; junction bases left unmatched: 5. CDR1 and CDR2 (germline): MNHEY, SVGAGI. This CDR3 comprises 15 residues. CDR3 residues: CASSSRDRGNQPQHF. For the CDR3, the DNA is TGTGCCAGCAGTTCACGCGACAGGGGCAATCAGCCCCAGCATTTT.

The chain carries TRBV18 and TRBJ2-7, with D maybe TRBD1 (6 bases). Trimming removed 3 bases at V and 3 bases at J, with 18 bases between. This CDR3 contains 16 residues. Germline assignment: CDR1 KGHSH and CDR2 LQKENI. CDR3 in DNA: TGTGCCAGCTCACCGGGGGTCGGGACATCTGGCTACGAGCAGTACTTC. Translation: CASSPGVGTSGYEQYF.

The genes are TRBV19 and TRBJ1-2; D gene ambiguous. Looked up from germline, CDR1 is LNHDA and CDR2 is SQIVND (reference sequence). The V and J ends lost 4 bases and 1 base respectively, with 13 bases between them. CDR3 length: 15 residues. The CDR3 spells CASSTTGPLNYGYTF. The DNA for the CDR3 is TGTGCCAGTAGTACGACCGGGCCCCTTAACTATGGCTACACCTTC.

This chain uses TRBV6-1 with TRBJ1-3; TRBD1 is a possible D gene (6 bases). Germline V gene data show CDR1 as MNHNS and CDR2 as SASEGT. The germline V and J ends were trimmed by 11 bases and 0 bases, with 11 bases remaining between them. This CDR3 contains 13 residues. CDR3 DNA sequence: TGTGCCGGGGGCCCGAACTCTGGAAACACCATATATTTT. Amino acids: CAGGPNSGNTIYF.

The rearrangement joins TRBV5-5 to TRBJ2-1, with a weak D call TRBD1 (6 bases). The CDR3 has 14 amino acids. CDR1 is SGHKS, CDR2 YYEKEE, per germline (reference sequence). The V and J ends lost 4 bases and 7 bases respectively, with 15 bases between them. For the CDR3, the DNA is TGTGCCAGCAGCCCAGGGGCCGGACTTAATGAGCAGTTCTTC. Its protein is CASSPGAGLNEQFF.

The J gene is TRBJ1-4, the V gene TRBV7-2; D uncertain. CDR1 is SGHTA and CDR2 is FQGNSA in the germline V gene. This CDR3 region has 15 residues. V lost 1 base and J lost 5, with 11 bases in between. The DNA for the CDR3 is TGTGCCAGCAGCTTAGAAGGGTTCCCAAATGAAAAACTGTTTTTT. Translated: CASSLEGFPNEKLFF. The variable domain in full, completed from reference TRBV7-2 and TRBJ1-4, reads GAGVSQSPSNKVTEKGKDVELRCDPISGHTALYWYRQSLGQGLEFLIYFQGNSAPDKSGLPSDRFSAERTGGSVSTLTIQRTQQEDSAVYLCASSLEGFPNEKLFFGSGTQLSVL.

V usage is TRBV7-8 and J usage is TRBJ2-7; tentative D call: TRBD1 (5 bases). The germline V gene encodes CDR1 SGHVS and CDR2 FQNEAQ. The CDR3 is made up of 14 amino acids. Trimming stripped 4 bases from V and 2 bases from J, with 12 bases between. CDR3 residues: CASSSRQNPYEQYF. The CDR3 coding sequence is TGTGCCAGCAGCTCCAGACAGAACCCCTACGAGCAGTACTTC.

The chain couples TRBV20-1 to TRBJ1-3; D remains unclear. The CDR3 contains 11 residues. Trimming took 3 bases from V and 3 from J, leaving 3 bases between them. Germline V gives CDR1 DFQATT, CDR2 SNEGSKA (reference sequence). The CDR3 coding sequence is TGCAGTGCTAGGGATGGAAACACCATATATTTT. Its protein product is CSARDGNTIYF.